This TCR beta chain was captured by sequencing in a study of OX40 agonist ivuxolimab in advanced cancers. Whole-study findings and limits: At 0.1-3.0 mg/kg, partial responders had clonal expansion among the lowest observed.

Note on this clone: Its cognate antigen is unknown.

Sequenced by immunoSEQ multiplex PCR; TCRdb stores in-frame clones only, minus some. The repertoire includes about 73,000 clones, roughly 90% of them detected once, and roughly 9.7% sits in the top ten. In germline, CDR1 is MNHEY, CDR2 SMNVEV (reference sequence). The CDR3 contains 15 residues. V lost 3 bases, J lost 1 base, and 4 bases stayed unmatched. The chain recombines TRBV27 with TRBJ2-3; 7 bases map to TRBD2. The sample consisted of CD4+ or CD8+ T cells sorted from blood, taken in a trial of the OX40 agonist ivuxolimab. The TCR originated in an adult with an advanced solid tumor such as melanoma, head and neck, liver or kidney cancer. The CDR3 DNA is TGTGCCAGCAGTTTTTTCAGCGGGGGCACAGATACGCAGTATTTT. Residues: CASSFFSGGTDTQYF.